A single sample gave rise to the 29 T cell receptor beta chains below, sequenced in a study of identical twins. TCRdb reprocessed the 5' RACE reads with MiXCR, giving one entry per CDR3 protein. Seen here are 690,000 or so distinct CDR3 sequences, around 8.6% observed once, and the top ten hold 0.8% to 1%. Another study also made use of these data, one on yellow fever vaccine responses in identical twins.

The sequenced material came from PBMCs. All receptors derive from a woman aged 18-29 years in good health.

This clonotype was detected many times. This sequence joins TRBV29-1 and TRBJ2-1; the match to TRBD2 covers 8 bases. CDR3 length: 15 amino acids. With 1 base clipped from V and 3 bases from J, the junction kept 5 bases outside the gene matches. Germline V gives CDR1 SQVTM, CDR2 ANQGSEA. The CDR3 protein is CSVEGILADYNEQFF. In DNA form, the CDR3 reads TGCAGCGTTGAAGGGATACTAGCGGACTACAATGAGCAGTTCTTC.

This clonotype appeared a few times. This rearrangement joins TRBV4-2 to TRBJ2-5, with D possibly being TRBD1 or TRBD2 (6 bases each). The V end was cut by 5 bases, the J end by 5 bases, with 12 bases between. Germline CDR1 LGHNA, CDR2 YNFKEQ. CDR3 length equals 13 residues. The CDR3 nucleotides read TGTGCCAGCAGCGTACGAGGGGGGGAGACCCAGTACTTC. It specifies CASSVRGGETQYF.

This clonotype was counted a few times. The rearrangement uses TRBV7-9 and TRBJ2-3; 9 bases line up with TRBD2. Germline assignment: CDR1 SEHNR and CDR2 FQNEAQ (reference sequence). The ends lost 5 bases at V and 6 bases at J; junction bases unmatched: 9. The length of the CDR3 is 15 residues. CDR3 in amino acids: CASSPPLAGMDTQYF. The CDR3 coding sequence is TGTGCCAGCAGCCCCCCCCTAGCGGGAATGGATACGCAGTATTTT.

This clonotype was observed many times. The V call is TRBV29-1, the J call TRBJ2-5, with no clear D. Germline V gives CDR1 SQVTM, CDR2 ANQGSEA. V was pared by 4 bases and J by 4 bases, with 10 bases between. CDR3 length: 12 residues. The CDR3 reads CSVVGIRETQYF. CDR3 in DNA: TGCAGCGTTGTGGGTATACGAGAGACCCAGTACTTC. Filled out from reference TRBV29-1 and TRBJ2-5, the complete variable domain reads SAVISQKPSRDICQRGTSLTIQCQVDSQVTMMFWYRQQPGQSLTLIATANQGSEATYESGFVIDKFPISRPNLTFSTLTVSNMSPEDSSIYLCSVVGIRETQYFGPGTRLLVL.

The gene calls are TRBV6-5 and TRBJ1-5, with D maybe TRBD1 (5 bases). V lost 1 base, J lost 11 bases, and 24 bases lay in between. This CDR3 has 17 amino acids. Looked up from germline, CDR1 is MNHEY and CDR2 is SVGAGI. The CDR3 DNA reads TGTGCCAGCAGTTACTTGCTGAGGGAGGGGCCCGGGTGGACCCAGCATTTT. Translated, it gives CASSYLLREGPGWTQHF.

In this sample, this clonotype turned up a few times. The V and J genes are TRBV28 and TRBJ1-2; D unclear. The V gene's germline CDR1 is MDHEN and CDR2 SYDVKM. The CDR3 is 14 amino acids. The ends were cut back, 6 bases at V and 4 bases at J, with 15 bases in the middle. The CDR3: CASRVETYTYGYTF. CDR3 coding DNA: TGTGCCAGCAGAGTTGAGACTTATACCTATGGCTACACCTTC.

V and J are TRBV5-1 and TRBJ1-2; unclear D gene. The V gene lost 0 bases and the J gene lost 0 bases, with 21 bases spanning the gap. The CDR3 length is 19 residues. Germline V CDR1 and CDR2: SGHRS, YFSETQ. This CDR3 reads CASSLVRWPSDSSNYGYTF. CDR3 DNA sequence: TGCGCCAGCAGCTTGGTTCGGTGGCCCTCAGACTCCTCTAACTATGGCTACACCTTC.

The chain links TRBV20-1 to TRBJ2-1; 12 bases map to TRBD1. V was pared by 6 bases and J by 5 bases, with 17 bases of the junction left unmatched. The germline gives CDR1 DFQATT, CDR2 SNEGSKA (reference sequence). CDR3 length: 18 residues. In DNA, the CDR3 is TGCAGTGCCCCCGGGGGACAGGGGGCTGGAGGGACCAACAATGAGCAGTTCTTC. This encodes CSAPGGQGAGGTNNEQFF.

This clonotype was observed at least ten times. The V and J genes are TRBV5-1 and TRBJ2-1, with 13 nucleotides matching TRBD2. J gave up 4 bases and V 3 bases, and 10 bases lay outside the gene matches. In germline, CDR1 is SGHRS, CDR2 YFSETQ. This CDR3 region has 18 residues. The DNA for the CDR3 is TGCGCCAGCAGCTCGGGACTAGCGGGGTCGAGGTATTACAATGAGCAGTTCTTC. Its protein is CASSSGLAGSRYYNEQFF.

The chain couples TRBV12-3 or TRBV12-4 to TRBJ2-7; 9 bases line up with TRBD2. Losses at the gene ends were 6 bases for V and 4 bases for J; bases not matched to a gene: 10. The CDR3 has 15 residues. The CDR3 DNA is TGTGCCAGCAGCCCCCCGTTAGCGGGGGAATACGAGCAGTACTTC. Translation: CASSPPLAGEYEQYF.

In this sample, this clonotype turned up a few times. The chain has TRBV20-1 and TRBJ2-5, with D possibly matching TRBD2 (6 bases). The CDR3 has 11 residues. Germline values: CDR1 DFQATT, CDR2 SNEGSKA (reference sequence). The V gene lost 4 bases and the J gene lost 5 bases, with 8 bases spanning the gap. CDR3 region: CSAIGGETQYF. CDR3 nucleotides: TGCAGTGCTATTGGGGGGGAGACCCAGTACTTC.

In its sample, this clonotype was seen many times. This chain uses TRBV10-3 with TRBJ1-1; D gene ambiguous. Germline CDR1 and CDR2: ENHRY and SYGVKD. The CDR3 is made up of 12 amino acids. Trimming cost V 5 bases and J 7 bases, with 11 bases left between them. For the CDR3, the DNA is TGTGCCATCAGTTTGGACGCGGATGAAGCTTTCTTT. Translation gives CAISLDADEAFF.

This clonotype was counted between two and nine times. The CDR3: CSASASGGGLEQYF. CDR3 DNA: TGCAGTGCTAGTGCTAGCGGGGGTGGTCTCGAGCAGTACTTC. V usage is TRBV20-1 and J usage is TRBJ2-7, with 10 bases matching TRBD2. V lost 3 bases and J lost 6; bases outside the gene matches: 8. Germline CDR1 DFQATT, CDR2 SNEGSKA (reference sequence). This CDR3 comprises 14 residues.

The CDR3 here is CAISESRGDHYEQYF. Written as DNA, the CDR3 is TGTGCCATCAGTGAGTCAAGGGGGGACCACTACGAGCAGTACTTC. The chain is built from TRBV10-3 and TRBJ2-7; D tentatively fits TRBD1 or TRBD2 (6 bases each). Germline CDR1 ENHRY, CDR2 SYGVKD. This CDR3 comprises 15 residues. Trimming shortened V by 0 bases and J by 3 bases, and 12 bases separated the two germline ends.

The chain couples TRBV7-9 to TRBJ1-2; D is perhaps TRBD1 (6 bases). This CDR3 region has 15 residues. Per germline, CDR1 SEHNR and CDR2 FQNEAQ (reference sequence). V was trimmed by 1 base and J by 2 bases, leaving 11 bases between them. The CDR3 reads CASSLGATGNYGYTF. The CDR3 bases are TGTGCCAGCAGCTTAGGAGCTACAGGGAACTATGGCTACACCTTC.

This clonotype has a handful of counts. The rearrangement links TRBV28 to TRBJ1-2; tentative D call: TRBD1 (5 bases). Germline V gene lookup returns CDR1 MDHEN and CDR2 SYDVKM. The CDR3 spans 12 residues. Trimming shortened V by 7 bases and J by 8 bases, and 14 bases separated the two germline ends. The CDR3, as DNA: TGTGCCAGCACGGGCCAGGGCAGAGGCTACACCTTC. Its protein is CASTGQGRGYTF.

The rearrangement joins TRBV2 to TRBJ2-1; a weak D match, TRBD2 (7 bases). V gave up 7 bases and J gave up 0 bases, with 13 bases separating them. Germline-derived CDR1 and CDR2 are SNHLY and FYNNEI. There are 15 residues in the CDR3. CDR3 in amino acids: CASIGEGGSYNEQFF. CDR3 coding DNA: TGTGCCAGCATTGGGGAGGGGGGCTCCTACAATGAGCAGTTCTTC.

This clonotype was found a few times. The chain carries TRBV7-2 and TRBJ2-7; D is undetermined. The CDR3 totals 13 residues. Trimming shortened V by 2 bases and J by 2 bases, and 7 bases separated the two germline ends. Germline V gene sequence: CDR1 SGHTA, CDR2 FQGNSA. The CDR3 protein is CASSLHPPYEQYF. As DNA, the CDR3 is TGTGCCAGCAGCTTACACCCCCCCTACGAGCAGTACTTC.

V gene TRBV7-2 combines with J gene TRBJ2-2; possibly TRBD2 for D (6 bases). The V gene lost 3 bases and the J gene lost 6 bases, with 14 bases spanning the gap. The CDR3 length is 15 residues. The germline gives CDR1 SGHTA, CDR2 FQGNSA. CDR3 DNA sequence: TGTGCCAGCAGCTTGGGGGGTAAAGGGGCCGGGGAGCTGTTTTTT. It specifies CASSLGGKGAGELFF.

This clonotype was detected only a few times. The rearrangement uses TRBV5-1 and TRBJ2-3; 7 nucleotides agree with TRBD1. Germline lookup yields CDR1 SGHRS and CDR2 YFSETQ. The V and J ends lost 2 bases and 5 bases, in that order; junction bases with no gene match: 8. This CDR3 has 15 amino acids. DNA of the CDR3: TGCGCCAGCAGCTTAATGCCAGGGGGATTAGATACGCAGTATTTT. Translated: CASSLMPGGLDTQYF.

V usage is TRBV29-1 and J usage is TRBJ2-7; D unresolved. Germline V gene sequence: CDR1 SQVTM, CDR2 ANQGSEA. The length of the CDR3 is 12 residues. Trimming removed 4 bases at V and 0 bases at J, with 7 bases between. CDR3 in amino acids: CSVGSRSYEQYF. CDR3 nucleotides: TGCAGCGTTGGTTCCCGCTCCTACGAGCAGTACTTC.

This clonotype was recorded at least ten times. The rearrangement links TRBV20-1 to TRBJ2-1; 11 bases align to TRBD2. The trim removed 5 bases at V and 1 base at J, leaving 7 bases unmatched. The germline V gene encodes CDR1 DFQATT and CDR2 SNEGSKA (reference sequence). The CDR3 is 16 residues long. The CDR3 nucleotides read TGCAGTGCTTCCGCCGGGACTAGCGGTTCCTACAATGAGCAGTTCTTC. Protein product: CSASAGTSGSYNEQFF.

The table lists this clonotype with many counts. The CDR3 reads CSVRSGLQETQYF. The CDR3 bases are TGCAGCGTGAGATCAGGCCTACAAGAGACCCAGTACTTC. The chain employs TRBV29-1 and TRBJ2-5, with unresolved D. Germline-derived CDR1 and CDR2 are SQVTM and ANQGSEA. The germline V and J ends were trimmed by 6 bases and 2 bases, with 13 bases remaining between them. The CDR3 is made up of 13 amino acids.

The V and J genes are TRBV29-1 and TRBJ1-3; 7 nucleotides agree with TRBD1. Losses at the gene ends were 6 bases for V and 0 bases for J; bases not matched to a gene: 11. This CDR3 has 16 amino acids. Germline CDR1 is SQVTM and CDR2 is ANQGSEA. In DNA form, the CDR3 reads TGCAGCGTCCCAGCCACAGGGGTCGGCTCTGGAAACACCATATATTTT. Amino acids: CSVPATGVGSGNTIYF.

This clonotype was found a few times. The chain couples TRBV10-3 to TRBJ2-1, with 8 bases matching TRBD1. The length of the CDR3 is 15 residues. Unmatched junction bases numbered 8, after V lost 8 bases and J lost 2 bases. Germline values: CDR1 ENHRY, CDR2 SYGVKD. In DNA, the CDR3 is TGTGCCATCGGGGCCTCGGACAGGGCCTACAATGAGCAGTTCTTC. This sequence encodes CAIGASDRAYNEQFF.

This clonotype occurred a few times. J is TRBJ2-3 and V is TRBV7-2, with D perhaps matching TRBD2 (5 bases). Germline V gene sequence: CDR1 SGHTA, CDR2 FQGNSA. V gave up 6 bases and J gave up 8 bases, with 15 bases separating them. The CDR3 totals 13 residues. The CDR3, as DNA: TGTGCCAGCAGGCCAACTAGTTTAGGTACGCAGTATTTT. Amino acid sequence: CASRPTSLGTQYF.

Points on this clonotype: The germline gene is not matched at one end of the junction; a read error may be the cause. The chain recombines TRBV4-2 with TRBJ2-3; D call uncertain. Germline V lookup: CDR1 LGHNA, CDR2 YNFKEQ. The CDR3 has 15 residues. CDR3 DNA: TGTGCCAACAGCCAAGTTGAGCCCAGCACAGATACGCAGTATTTT. This sequence encodes CANSQVEPSTDTQYF.

There are many counts of this clonotype. This chain links TRBV20-1 with TRBJ2-5; the match to TRBD1 covers 11 bases. The length of the CDR3 is 15 residues. CDR1 is DFQATT and CDR2 is SNEGSKA in the germline V gene (reference sequence). The V segment lost 8 bases and the J segment 4 bases; nucleotides outside the gene matches: 12. This CDR3 reads CSPNAWGQGGETQYF. In DNA, the CDR3 is TGCAGTCCCAACGCTTGGGGACAGGGGGGAGAGACCCAGTACTTC.

This chain joins TRBV7-9 and TRBJ2-1, with 9 bases aligning to TRBD2. Germline-derived CDR1 and CDR2 are SEHNR and FQNEAQ (reference sequence). Trimming took 4 bases from V and 7 from J; bases not matched to a gene: 11. This CDR3 is 16 amino acids long. The CDR3 region is CASSYPAAGGMNEQFF. Here the CDR3 DNA reads TGTGCCAGCAGCTACCCTGCGGCGGGAGGGATGAATGAGCAGTTCTTC.